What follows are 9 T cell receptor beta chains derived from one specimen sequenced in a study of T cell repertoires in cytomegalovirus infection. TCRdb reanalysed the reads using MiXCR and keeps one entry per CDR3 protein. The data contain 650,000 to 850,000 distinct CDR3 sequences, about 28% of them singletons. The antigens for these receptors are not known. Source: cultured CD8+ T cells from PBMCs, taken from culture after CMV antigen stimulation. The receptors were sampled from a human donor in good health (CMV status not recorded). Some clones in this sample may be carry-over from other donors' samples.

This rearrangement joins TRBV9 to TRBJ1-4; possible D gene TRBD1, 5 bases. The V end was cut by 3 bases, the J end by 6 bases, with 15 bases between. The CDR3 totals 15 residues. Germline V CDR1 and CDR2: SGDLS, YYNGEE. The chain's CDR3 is CASSAGEGRDEKLFF. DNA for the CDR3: TGTGCCAGCAGCGCAGGCGAGGGACGAGATGAAAAACTGTTTTTT.

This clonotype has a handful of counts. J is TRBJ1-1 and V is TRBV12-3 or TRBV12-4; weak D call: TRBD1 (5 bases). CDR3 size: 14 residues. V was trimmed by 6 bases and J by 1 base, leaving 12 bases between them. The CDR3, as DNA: TGTGCCAGCAGCAACCCAGGGAGGAACACTGAAGCTTTCTTT. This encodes CASSNPGRNTEAFF.

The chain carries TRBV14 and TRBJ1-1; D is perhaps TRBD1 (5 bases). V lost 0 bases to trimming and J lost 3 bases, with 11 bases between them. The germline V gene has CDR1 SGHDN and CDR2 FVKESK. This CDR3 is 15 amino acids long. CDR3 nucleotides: TGTGCCAGCAGCCAAGAGGGGGTGTGGGACACTGAAGCTTTCTTT. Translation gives CASSQEGVWDTEAFF.

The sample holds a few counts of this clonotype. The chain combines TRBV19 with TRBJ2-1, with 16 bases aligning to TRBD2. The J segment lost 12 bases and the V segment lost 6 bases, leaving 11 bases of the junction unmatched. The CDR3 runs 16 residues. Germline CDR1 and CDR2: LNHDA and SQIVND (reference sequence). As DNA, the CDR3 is TGTGCCAGTAGCCCGGGGGGACTAGCGGGGGGGAGTAGGCAGTTCTTC. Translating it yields CASSPGGLAGGSRQFF.

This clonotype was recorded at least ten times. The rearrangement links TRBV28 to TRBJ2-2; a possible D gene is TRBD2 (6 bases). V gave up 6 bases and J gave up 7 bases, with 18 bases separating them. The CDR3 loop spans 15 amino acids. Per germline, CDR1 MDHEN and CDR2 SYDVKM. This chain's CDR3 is CASSPRLAFGGELFF. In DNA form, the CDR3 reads TGTGCCAGCAGCCCCAGGCTAGCGTTTGGCGGGGAGCTGTTTTTT.

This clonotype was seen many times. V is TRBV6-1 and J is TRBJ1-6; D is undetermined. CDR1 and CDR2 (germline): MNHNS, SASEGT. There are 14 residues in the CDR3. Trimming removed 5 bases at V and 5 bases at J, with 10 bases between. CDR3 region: CASSFTTNNSPLHF. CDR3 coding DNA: TGTGCCAGCAGTTTCACCACCAATAATTCACCCCTCCACTTT.

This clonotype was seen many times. For the CDR3, the DNA is TGTGCCAGCAGCTTAGGGGAGGGCGGGGGGGCCTTCACAGATACGCAGTATTTT. Translation: CASSLGEGGGAFTDTQYF. The J gene is TRBJ2-3, the V gene TRBV7-8, with 9 positions matching TRBD2. This CDR3 region has 18 residues. The ends lost 1 base at V and 2 bases at J; junction bases unmatched: 10. Germline V CDR1 and CDR2: SGHVS, FQNEAQ.

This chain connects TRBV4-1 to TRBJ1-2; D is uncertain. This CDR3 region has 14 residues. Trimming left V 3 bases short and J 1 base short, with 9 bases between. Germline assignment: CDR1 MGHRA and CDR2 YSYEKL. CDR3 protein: CASSQIGLNYGYTF. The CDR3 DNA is TGCGCCAGCAGCCAGATAGGACTTAACTATGGCTACACCTTC.

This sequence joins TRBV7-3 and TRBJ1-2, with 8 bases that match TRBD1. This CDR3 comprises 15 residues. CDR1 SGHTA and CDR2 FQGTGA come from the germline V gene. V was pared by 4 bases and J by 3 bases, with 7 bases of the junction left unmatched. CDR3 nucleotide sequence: TGTGCCAGCAGCTCCCGCGAGACAGGGGACTATGGCTACACCTTC. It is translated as CASSSRETGDYGYTF.